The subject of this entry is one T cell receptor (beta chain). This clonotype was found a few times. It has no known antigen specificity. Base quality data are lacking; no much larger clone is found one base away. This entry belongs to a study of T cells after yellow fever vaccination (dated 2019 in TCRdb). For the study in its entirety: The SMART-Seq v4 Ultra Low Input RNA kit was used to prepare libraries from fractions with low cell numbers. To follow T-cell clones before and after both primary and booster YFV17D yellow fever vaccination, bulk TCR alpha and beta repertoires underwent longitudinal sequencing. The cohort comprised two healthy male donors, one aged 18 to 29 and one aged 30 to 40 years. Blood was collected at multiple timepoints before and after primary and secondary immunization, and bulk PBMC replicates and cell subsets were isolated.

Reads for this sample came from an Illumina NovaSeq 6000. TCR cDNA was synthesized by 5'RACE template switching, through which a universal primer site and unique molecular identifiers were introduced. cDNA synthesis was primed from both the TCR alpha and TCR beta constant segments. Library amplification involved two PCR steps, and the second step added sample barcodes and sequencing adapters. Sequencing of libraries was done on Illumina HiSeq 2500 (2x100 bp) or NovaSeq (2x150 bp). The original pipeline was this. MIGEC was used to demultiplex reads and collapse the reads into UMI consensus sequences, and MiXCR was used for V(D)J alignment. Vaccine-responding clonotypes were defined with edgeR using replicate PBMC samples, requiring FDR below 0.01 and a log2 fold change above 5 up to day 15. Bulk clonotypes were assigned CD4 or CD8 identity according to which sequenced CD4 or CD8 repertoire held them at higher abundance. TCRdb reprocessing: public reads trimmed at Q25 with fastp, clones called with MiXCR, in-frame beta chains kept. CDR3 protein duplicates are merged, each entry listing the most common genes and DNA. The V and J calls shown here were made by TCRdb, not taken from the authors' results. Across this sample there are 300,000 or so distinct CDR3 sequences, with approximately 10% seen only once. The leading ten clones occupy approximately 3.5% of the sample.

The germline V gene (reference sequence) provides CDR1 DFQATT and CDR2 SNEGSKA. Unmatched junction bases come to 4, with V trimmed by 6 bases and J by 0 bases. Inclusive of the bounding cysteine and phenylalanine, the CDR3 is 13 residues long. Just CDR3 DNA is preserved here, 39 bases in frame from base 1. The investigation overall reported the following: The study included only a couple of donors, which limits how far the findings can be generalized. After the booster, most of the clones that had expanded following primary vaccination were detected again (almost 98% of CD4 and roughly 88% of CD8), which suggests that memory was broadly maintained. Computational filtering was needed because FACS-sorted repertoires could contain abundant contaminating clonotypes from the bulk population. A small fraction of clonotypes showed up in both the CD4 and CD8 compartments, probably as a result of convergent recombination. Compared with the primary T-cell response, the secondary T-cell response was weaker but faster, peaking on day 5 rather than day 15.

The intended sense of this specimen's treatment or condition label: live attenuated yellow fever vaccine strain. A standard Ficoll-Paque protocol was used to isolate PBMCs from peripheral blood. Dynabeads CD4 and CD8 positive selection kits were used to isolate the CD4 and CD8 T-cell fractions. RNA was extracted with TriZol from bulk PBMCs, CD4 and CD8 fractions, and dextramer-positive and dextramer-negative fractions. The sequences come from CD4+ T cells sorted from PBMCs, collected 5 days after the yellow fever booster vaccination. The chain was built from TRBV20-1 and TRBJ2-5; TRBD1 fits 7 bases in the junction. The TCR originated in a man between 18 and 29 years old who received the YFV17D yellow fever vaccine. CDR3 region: CSAVGQDQETQYF. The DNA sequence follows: TGCAGTGCCGTTGGACAGGACCAAGAGACCCAGTACTTC.